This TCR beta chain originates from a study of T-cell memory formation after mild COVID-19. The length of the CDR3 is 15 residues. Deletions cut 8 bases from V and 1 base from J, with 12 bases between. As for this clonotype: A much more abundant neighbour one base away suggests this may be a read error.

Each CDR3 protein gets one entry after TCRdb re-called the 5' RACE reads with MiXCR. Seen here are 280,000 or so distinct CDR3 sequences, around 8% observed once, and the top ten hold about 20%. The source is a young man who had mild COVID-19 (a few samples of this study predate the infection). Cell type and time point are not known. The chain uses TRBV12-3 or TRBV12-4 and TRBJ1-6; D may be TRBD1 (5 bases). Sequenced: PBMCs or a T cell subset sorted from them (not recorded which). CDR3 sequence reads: CASGPQGSYNSPLHF. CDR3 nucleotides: TGTGCCAGCGGTCCCCAGGGATCCTATAATTCACCCCTCCACTTT.